Included here is one TCR beta chain sequence, with context. Trimming pared 7 bases from V and 0 bases from J, leaving 12 bases between. Germline loops: CDR1 SGHAT, CDR2 FQNNGV. The CDR3 spans 15 residues. The sample comes from a study of beta chain features in type 1 diabetes. Isolated RNA was reverse transcribed in full, so expressed TCRB transcripts were sequenced. The repertoire was sequenced with immunoSEQ multiplex PCR; TCRdb's copy has only in-frame clones and lacks some. The table shows about 180,000 clones, with less than 15% occurring only once. This clonotype was sampled from a woman between 18 and 29 years old in good health. The chain employs TRBV11-2 and TRBJ2-2, with a tentative D call TRBD2 (5 bases). Sequencing used central memory CD4+ T cells from blood. DNA for the CDR3: TGTGCCAGCAAAAGAGGTAGCGCGAACACCGGGGAGCTGTTTTTT. This translates into CASKRGSANTGELFF.